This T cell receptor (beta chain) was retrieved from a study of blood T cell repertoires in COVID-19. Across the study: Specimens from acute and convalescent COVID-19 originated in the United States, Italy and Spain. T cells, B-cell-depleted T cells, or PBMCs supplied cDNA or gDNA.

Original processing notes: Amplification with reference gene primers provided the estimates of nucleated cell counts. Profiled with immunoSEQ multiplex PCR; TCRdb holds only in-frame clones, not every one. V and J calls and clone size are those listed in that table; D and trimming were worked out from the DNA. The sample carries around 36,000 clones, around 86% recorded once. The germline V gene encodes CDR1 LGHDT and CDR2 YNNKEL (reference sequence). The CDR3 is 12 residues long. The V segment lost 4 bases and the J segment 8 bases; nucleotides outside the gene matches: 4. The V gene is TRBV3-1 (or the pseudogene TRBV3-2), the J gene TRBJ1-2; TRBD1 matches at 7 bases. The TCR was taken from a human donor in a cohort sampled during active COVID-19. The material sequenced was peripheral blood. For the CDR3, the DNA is TGTGCCAGCAGCCCGAGGACAGGCGGCTACACCTTC. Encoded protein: CASSPRTGGYTF.